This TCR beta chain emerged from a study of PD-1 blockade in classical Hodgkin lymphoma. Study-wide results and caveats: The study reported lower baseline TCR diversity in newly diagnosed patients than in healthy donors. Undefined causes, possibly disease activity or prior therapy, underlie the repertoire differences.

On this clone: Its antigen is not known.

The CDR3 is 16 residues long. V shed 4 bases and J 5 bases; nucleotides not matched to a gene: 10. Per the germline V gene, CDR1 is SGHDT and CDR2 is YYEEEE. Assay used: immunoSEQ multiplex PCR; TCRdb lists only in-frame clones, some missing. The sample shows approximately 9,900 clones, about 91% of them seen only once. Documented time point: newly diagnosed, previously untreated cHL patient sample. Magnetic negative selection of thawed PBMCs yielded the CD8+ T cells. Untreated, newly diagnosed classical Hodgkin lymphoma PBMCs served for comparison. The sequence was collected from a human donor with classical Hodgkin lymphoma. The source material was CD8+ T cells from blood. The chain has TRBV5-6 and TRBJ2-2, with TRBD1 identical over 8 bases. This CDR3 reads CASSEAGGGGTGELFF. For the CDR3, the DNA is TGTGCCAGCAGCGAGGCAGGGGGCGGAGGAACCGGGGAGCTGTTTTTT. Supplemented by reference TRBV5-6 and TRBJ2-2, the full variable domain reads DAGVTQSPTHLIKTRGQQVTLRCSPKSGHDTVSWYQQALGQGPQFIFQYYEEEERQRGNFPDRFSGHQFPNYSSELNVNALLLGDSALYLCASSEAGGGGTGELFFGEGSRLTVL.